The entry below describes one T cell receptor (beta chain). Its target is unknown. The isolated RNA, all of it, was reverse transcribed, so expressed TCRB transcripts were what got sequenced. The read count averaged approximately 4 million across naive, central memory and regulatory T cell samples. Some clones are missing from TCRdb's copy, which holds only in-frame ones; the method was immunoSEQ multiplex PCR. Altogether fewer than 300,000 clones are present, about a fifth being singletons, with the ten largest covering about 0.027%. Germline CDR1 reads SGHRS; CDR2 reads YFSETQ. After removal of 1 base from V and 5 bases from J, the junction contained 9 bases not matched to a gene. This CDR3 has 17 amino acids. The data were taken from a study of beta chain features in type 1 diabetes. Notes on the study in general: Within the patient group, naive, central memory and Treg TCRB repertoires appeared more similar to each other than within healthy donors. In all four CD4+ subsets, TCRB CDR3 length was significantly, moderately reduced in type 1 diabetes.

Donors contributed one heparinised blood draw apiece, averaging about 110 mL. This TCR came from a woman aged 40 to 49 with type 1 diabetes. The V call is TRBV5-1, the J call TRBJ2-2, with 9 bases fitting TRBD1. The sample was naive CD4+ T cells from blood. CDR3 bases: TGCGCCAGCAGCTTGTCCTCGGGACAGGGTGTAACCGGGGAGCTGTTTTTT. Its protein product is CASSLSSGQGVTGELFF.